The 12 T cell receptor beta chains given below trace back to one sample, sequenced in a study of cytomegalovirus exposure and HLA in healthy donors. Clones were sequenced by immunoSEQ multiplex PCR, and TCRdb holds only the in-frame ones, with some missing. The table shows some 110,000 clones, with around 88% occurring only once. The sample comprised PBMCs. These receptors were obtained from a man aged 18-30 years in good health and CMV-seronegative.

The chain joins TRBV7-6 to TRBJ2-1; possibly TRBD2 for D (5 bases). The CDR3 has 16 amino acids. Germline CDR1 and CDR2: SGHVS and FNYEAQ. The V and J ends lost 5 bases and 4 bases respectively, with 18 bases between them. For the CDR3, the DNA is TGTGCCAGCAGCCGAGGGTCTGGGGAAGCGTACAATGAGCAGTTCTTC. Residues: CASSRGSGEAYNEQFF.

The chain is built from TRBV5-6 and TRBJ2-1, with 8 bases that match TRBD1. The CDR3 has 16 residues. Germline V lookup: CDR1 SGHDT, CDR2 YYEEEE. V gave up 1 base and J gave up 8 bases; unmatched junction bases: 11. The CDR3 DNA reads TGTGCCAGCAGCTTGCCGACAGGGGATCGTGGTCATGAGCAGTTCTTC. Its protein is CASSLPTGDRGHEQFF.

CDR3: CASSLGPLSSYNEQFF. CDR3 DNA sequence: TGTGCCAGCAGCTTGGGTCCCTTGAGCTCCTACAATGAGCAGTTCTTC. The J gene is TRBJ2-1, the V gene TRBV5-5; D unclear. The V end was cut by 0 bases, the J end by 0 bases, with 10 bases between. Germline values: CDR1 SGHKS, CDR2 YYEKEE (reference sequence). The CDR3 loop spans 16 amino acids.

The chain uses TRBV6-4 and TRBJ1-1; maybe TRBD1 (6 bases). Trimming removed 5 bases from V and 0 bases from J, with 7 bases in between. The CDR3 extends over 13 amino acids. The germline V gene has CDR1 MRHNA and CDR2 SNTAGT. The CDR3 spells CASSRQVNTEAFF. Written as DNA, the CDR3 is TGTGCCAGCAGTAGACAGGTGAACACTGAAGCTTTCTTT.

V gene TRBV25-1 combines with J gene TRBJ1-2, with D possibly TRBD1 on 5 matching bases. Between the trimmed V and J ends, which lost 2 bases and 8 bases, there was a span of 18 bases. This CDR3 has 15 residues. Germline V gene lookup returns CDR1 MGHDK and CDR2 SYGVNS. The CDR3 here is CASSETGLQGIGYTF. For the CDR3, the DNA is TGTGCCAGCAGTGAAACGGGACTGCAAGGGATCGGCTACACCTTC.

At least ten counts were recorded for this clone. This chain links TRBV5-1 with TRBJ2-1; 8 positions agree with TRBD2. With V trimmed by 1 base and J by 0 bases, 0 bases remained unmatched. The CDR3 is 15 amino acids. In germline, CDR1 is SGHRS, CDR2 YFSETQ. In nucleotides, the CDR3 is TGCGCCAGCAGCTTGAGCGGGAGCTCCTACAATGAGCAGTTCTTC. Its protein is CASSLSGSSYNEQFF.

This clone came up a few times. The chain combines TRBV7-9 with TRBJ1-2; possible D gene TRBD1, 6 bases. The CDR3 contains 12 residues. Germline CDR1 is SEHNR and CDR2 is FQNEAQ (reference sequence). The germline V and J ends were trimmed by 6 bases and 4 bases, with 9 bases remaining between them. This chain's CDR3 is CASRADSYGYTF. In DNA, the CDR3 is TGTGCCAGCAGGGCGGACAGCTATGGCTACACCTTC.

The genes are TRBV25-1 and TRBJ2-5; unclear D gene. This CDR3 is built from 15 residues. Per germline, CDR1 MGHDK and CDR2 SYGVNS. V was pared by 3 bases and J by 2 bases, with 13 bases between. This chain's CDR3 is CASSEGRVVQETQYF. The CDR3 region has the DNA TGTGCCAGCAGTGAGGGTCGGGTTGTACAAGAGACCCAGTACTTC.

CDR3 nucleotide sequence: TGTGCCAGCAGCTCCCCGGCTAGTACCTACGAGCAGTACTTC. This gives the protein CASSSPASTYEQYF. The V gene is TRBV7-9, the J gene TRBJ2-7, with no clear D. This CDR3 contains 14 residues. Germline-derived CDR1 and CDR2 are SEHNR and FQNEAQ (reference sequence). Trimming stripped 4 bases from V and 2 bases from J, with 12 bases between.

V and J are TRBV5-1 and TRBJ2-3; 11 nucleotides align to TRBD1. The germline V gene has CDR1 SGHRS and CDR2 YFSETQ. This CDR3 comprises 15 residues. Losses at the gene ends were 6 bases for V and 4 bases for J; bases not matched to a gene: 7. The CDR3 nucleotides read TGCGCCAGCATGATTGGGACAGGGGGTCCAGATACGCAGTATTTT. It yields the protein CASMIGTGGPDTQYF.

This chain joins TRBV6-5 and TRBJ2-5, with 7 bases matching TRBD1. CDR3 length: 13 amino acids. Germline V gene sequence: CDR1 MNHEY, CDR2 SVGAGI. V shed 6 bases and J 2 bases; nucleotides not matched to a gene: 3. Here the CDR3 reads CASSWGQQETQYF. CDR3 nucleotides: TGTGCCAGCAGCTGGGGACAGCAAGAGACCCAGTACTTC.

The chain employs TRBV19 and TRBJ2-1; 14 bases fit TRBD2. The V segment lost 4 bases and the J segment 1 base; nucleotides outside the gene matches: 9. CDR1 and CDR2 (germline): LNHDA, SQIVND (reference sequence). The CDR3 runs 19 residues. In DNA form, the CDR3 reads TGTGCCAGTAGTACACTTGGGACTAGCGGGGGAATTTCCTACAATGAGCAGTTCTTC. The encoded protein is CASSTLGTSGGISYNEQFF.